This TCR beta chain was observed in a study of CD8 T cells in ankylosing spondylitis. Using its own MiXCR run on the 5' RACE reads, TCRdb lists one record per CDR3 protein. The data show some 240,000 distinct CDR3 sequences, with 20% to 30% seen just once and less than 0.75% held by the top ten. Study-level results: Earlier studies detected some motif variants in reactive arthritis synovial fluid and blood.

This clonotype was detected only a few times. The target antigen is unknown. V gave up 3 bases and J gave up 3 bases; unmatched junction bases: 5. This CDR3 is built from 15 residues. Looked up from germline, CDR1 is MDHEN and CDR2 is SYDVKM. The chain is built from TRBV28 and TRBJ2-1; 7 nucleotides agree with TRBD1. Material for sequencing was blood, either unsorted or a sorted T cell fraction (not recorded which). The receptor was derived from a male donor with ankylosing spondylitis or in good health (not recorded which). The CDR3 is CASSFWSGGYNEQFF. The CDR3 bases are TGTGCCAGCAGTTTTTGGTCAGGGGGCTACAATGAGCAGTTCTTC.